The subject of this entry is one TCR beta chain. These data originate in a study of blood T cell repertoires in COVID-19. Study summary: COVID-19 samples from acute and convalescent phases originated in the United States, Italy and Spain. Sample material is recorded as cDNA or gDNA derived from T cells, B-cell-depleted T cells, or PBMCs.

Source study methods: Estimated nucleated cell counts came from reference gene primer amplification. The repertoire was sequenced with immunoSEQ multiplex PCR; TCRdb's copy has only in-frame clones and lacks some. That table is the source of V, J and clone size, and D and trimming were worked out from the DNA. Among about 76,000 clones, approximately 90% were seen once, and the ten largest hold roughly 6%. V lost 0 bases and J 0 bases, leaving 4 bases between the germline ends. This CDR3 is 14 amino acids long. Germline V gene sequence: CDR1 SGHRS, CDR2 YFSETQ. Sequencing input: peripheral blood. The clonotype was recovered from a human donor in a cohort sampled during active COVID-19. This sequence joins TRBV5-1 and TRBJ1-3; no clear D. CDR3 sequence reads: CASSLAVSGNTIYF. In DNA form, the CDR3 reads TGCGCCAGCAGCTTGGCAGTCTCTGGAAACACCATATATTTT.